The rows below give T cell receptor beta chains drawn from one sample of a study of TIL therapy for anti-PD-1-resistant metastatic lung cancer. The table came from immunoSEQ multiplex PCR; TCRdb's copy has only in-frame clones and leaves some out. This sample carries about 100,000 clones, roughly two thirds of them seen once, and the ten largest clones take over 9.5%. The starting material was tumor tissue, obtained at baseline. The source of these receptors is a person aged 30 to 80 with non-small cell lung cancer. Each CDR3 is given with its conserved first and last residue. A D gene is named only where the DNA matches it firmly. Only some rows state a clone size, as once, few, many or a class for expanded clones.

DNA: TGTGCCAGCTCACCACCGGGGACAGCCGGGATAAACGAGCAGTACTTC
CDR3: CASSPPGTAGINEQYF
D: TRBD1
J: TRBJ2-7
size: NA
V: TRBV18

DNA: TGTGCCAGCTCCCCTAACTGGGGGGCTGAGACCCAGTACTTC
CDR3: CASSPNWGAETQYF
D: NA
J: TRBJ2-5
size: NA
V: TRBV18

DNA: TGTGCCAGCAGCTTAGAGGATTCACCCCTCCACTTT
CDR3: CASSLEDSPLHF
D: NA
J: TRBJ1-6
size: few
V: TRBV7-9

DNA: TGTGCCAGCAGCCCAGCGGGAGTTACCTACAATGAGCAGTTCTTC
CDR3: CASSPAGVTYNEQFF
D: TRBD2
J: TRBJ2-1
size: NA
V: TRBV3-1/TRBV3-2

DNA: TGTGCCAGCAGCCAAAAACCGACCCGTTACGAGCAGTACTTC
CDR3: CASSQKPTRYEQYF
D: NA
J: TRBJ2-7
size: NA
V: TRBV3-1/TRBV3-2

DNA: TGTGCCAGCAGTCCCCAGGGGACAGAAGGATACGAGCAGTACTTC
CDR3: CASSPQGTEGYEQYF
D: TRBD1
J: TRBJ2-7
size: NA
V: TRBV28

DNA: TGTGCCAGCAGTTACTCATGGAGGGGAAACATTCAGTACTTC
CDR3: CASSYSWRGNIQYF
D: NA
J: TRBJ2-4
size: NA
V: TRBV6-5

DNA: TGCGCCAGCAGCTTGGAGGCCGGAGACAGGCTGGGTACGCAGTATTTT
CDR3: CASSLEAGDRLGTQYF
D: NA
J: TRBJ2-3
size: NA
V: TRBV5-1

DNA: TGTGCCAGCCGGGGCGATGAAGCTTTCTTT
CDR3: CASRGDEAFF
D: NA
J: TRBJ1-1
size: NA
V: TRBV2

DNA: TGTGCCAGTAAGGGCTCCTACGAGCAGTACTTC
CDR3: CASKGSYEQYF
D: NA
J: TRBJ2-7
size: few
V: TRBV19

DNA: TGTGCCAGCAGTTTCCTCACAGATACGCAGTATTTT
CDR3: CASSFLTDTQYF
D: NA
J: TRBJ2-3
size: NA
V: TRBV28

DNA: TGTGCCAGCAGCTCCCGACTTGGGAGCGCAGATACGCAGTATTTT
CDR3: CASSSRLGSADTQYF
D: NA
J: TRBJ2-3
size: NA
V: TRBV7-9

DNA: TGCAGCGTTGGTAAGGGCTACAATGAGCAGTTCTTC
CDR3: CSVGKGYNEQFF
D: NA
J: TRBJ2-1
size: once
V: TRBV29-1

DNA: TGTGCCAGTAACGGGGACAGTGCAACTAATGAAAAACTGTTTTTT
CDR3: CASNGDSATNEKLFF
D: TRBD1
J: TRBJ1-4
size: few
V: TRBV19

DNA: TGTGCCAGCAGTTACCCGGGGGTCGCCGGGACAGGAGCTTATGAAGCTTTCTTT
CDR3: CASSYPGVAGTGAYEAFF
D: TRBD1
J: TRBJ1-1
size: once
V: TRBV6-2/TRBV6-3

DNA: TGTGCCAGCAGCCAGTTCTTTACTGAAGCTTTCTTT
CDR3: CASSQFFTEAFF
D: NA
J: TRBJ1-1
size: NA
V: TRBV14

DNA: TGCGCCAGCAGCGCTGCCGGACAGGGTCATGATGAGCAGTTCTTC
CDR3: CASSAAGQGHDEQFF
D: TRBD1
J: TRBJ2-1
size: NA
V: TRBV5-1

DNA: TGTGCCTGGAGTAGGAATAGCAATCAGCCCCAGCATTTT
CDR3: CAWSRNSNQPQHF
D: NA
J: TRBJ1-5
size: NA
V: TRBV30

DNA: TGTGCCAGCAGTTACGACAGGGATTCATCAGCTTTCTTT
CDR3: CASSYDRDSSAFF
D: TRBD1
J: TRBJ1-1
size: NA
V: TRBV6-2/TRBV6-3

DNA: TGTGCCAGCAGGGTGACGGGGGGGCAGGCCCAGCAGTACTTC
CDR3: CASRVTGGQAQQYF
D: TRBD2
J: TRBJ2-7
size: NA
V: TRBV28

DNA: TGTGCCAGCAGCCAAGGCGGGGGGGCCGACAATGAGCAGTTCTTC
CDR3: CASSQGGGADNEQFF
D: TRBD2
J: TRBJ2-1
size: NA
V: TRBV3-1/TRBV3-2

DNA: TGTGCCAGCAGCTGGGGGGCGGGACAGGGAATTCTTGAGCAGTTCTTC
CDR3: CASSWGAGQGILEQFF
D: TRBD1
J: TRBJ2-1
size: NA
V: TRBV5-4

DNA: TGCGCCAGCAGCTTCTCAGGGGCGGGTGAGCAGTACTTC
CDR3: CASSFSGAGEQYF
D: NA
J: TRBJ2-7
size: few
V: TRBV5-1

DNA: TGTGCCAGCAGTTCCCCGACTAGCACGGTAAATGAGCAGTTCTTC
CDR3: CASSSPTSTVNEQFF
D: TRBD2
J: TRBJ2-1
size: NA
V: TRBV6-5

DNA: TGTGCCAGCAGTGAAGAGACCCAGTACTTC
CDR3: CASSEETQYF
D: NA
J: TRBJ2-5
size: NA
V: TRBV25-1

DNA: TGTGCCAGCAGGCCCACTAGCGGGGGGGCCACCGGGGAGCTGTTTTTT
CDR3: CASRPTSGGATGELFF
D: TRBD2
J: TRBJ2-2
size: NA
V: TRBV7-2

DNA: TGTGCCAGCCAAGACATCTCCTACGAGCAGTACTTC
CDR3: CASQDISYEQYF
D: NA
J: TRBJ2-7
size: NA
V: TRBV27

DNA: TGTGCCAGCAGCGTAGATGTCAGGGGAGGCACTGAAGCTTTCTTT
CDR3: CASSVDVRGGTEAFF
D: NA
J: TRBJ1-1
size: NA
V: TRBV9

DNA: TGTGCCAGCAGCTTAGACAGGGGCCAAGAGACCCAGTACTTC
CDR3: CASSLDRGQETQYF
D: NA
J: TRBJ2-5
size: few
V: TRBV11-2

DNA: TGTGCCAGCAGCAAAGTAGCTACTGGAGATACGCAGTATTTT
CDR3: CASSKVATGDTQYF
D: NA
J: TRBJ2-3
size: once
V: TRBV21-1

DNA: TGTGCCAGCAGTTACGCGGGGGGGCCCCGGGAGCAGTTCTTC
CDR3: CASSYAGGPREQFF
D: TRBD2
J: TRBJ2-1
size: NA
V: TRBV6-2/TRBV6-3

DNA: TGTGCCAGTAGTATTGTCTACAATGAGCAGTTCTTC
CDR3: CASSIVYNEQFF
D: NA
J: TRBJ2-1
size: NA
V: TRBV19

DNA: TGTGCCAGCAGCTTGGAGGCCACAGCGGGCACTGAAGCTTTCTTT
CDR3: CASSLEATAGTEAFF
D: NA
J: TRBJ1-1
size: NA
V: TRBV5-8

DNA: TGTGCCAGCAGCCCCCCCGGAGGCAATCAGCCCCAGCATTTT
CDR3: CASSPPGGNQPQHF
D: NA
J: TRBJ1-5
size: NA
V: TRBV7-9

DNA: TGTGCCAGCAGTGCCTCTCGGGGACAGGGGGCCCACGAGCAGTACTTC
CDR3: CASSASRGQGAHEQYF
D: TRBD1
J: TRBJ2-7
size: NA
V: TRBV25-1

DNA: TGTGCCAGCAGCCGAGACCCGACCCCCCAGCATTTT
CDR3: CASSRDPTPQHF
D: NA
J: TRBJ1-5
size: NA
V: TRBV2

DNA: TGTGCCAGCAGTCTCGGACAGGGAAGCTACGAGCAGTACTTC
CDR3: CASSLGQGSYEQYF
D: TRBD1
J: TRBJ2-7
size: few
V: TRBV6-2/TRBV6-3

DNA: TGCGCCAGCAGTGAGGATCCCCGGCGGGTTACCTACGAGCAGTACTTC
CDR3: CASSEDPRRVTYEQYF
D: NA
J: TRBJ2-7
size: many
V: TRBV5-1

DNA: TGCGCCAGCAGCCAAGTGTTGGGGGGCGAAGGGGATACGCAGTATTTT
CDR3: CASSQVLGGEGDTQYF
D: NA
J: TRBJ2-3
size: NA
V: TRBV4-3

DNA: TGTGCCAGCAGTTACTCGTCAGGGGCCCGAGGGGAGCAGTACTTC
CDR3: CASSYSSGARGEQYF
D: NA
J: TRBJ2-7
size: NA
V: TRBV6-6

DNA: TGTGCCAGTAGTAAACAGGGGGGCAATGAGCAGTTCTTC
CDR3: CASSKQGGNEQFF
D: TRBD1
J: TRBJ2-1
size: NA
V: TRBV19

DNA: TGTGCCAGTGGGACAGGGGGCTATGGCTACACCTTC
CDR3: CASGTGGYGYTF
D: TRBD1
J: TRBJ1-2
size: NA
V: TRBV19

DNA: TGTGCCAGCAGCGCCGGGTCCTATCAGCCCCAGCATTTT
CDR3: CASSAGSYQPQHF
D: NA
J: TRBJ1-5
size: few
V: TRBV7-9

DNA: TGTGCCAGCTCGTTCAGGGGGGTAGGGAAAGAAGGCCAGCATTTT
CDR3: CASSFRGVGKEGQHF
D: TRBD1
J: TRBJ1-5
size: NA
V: TRBV18

DNA: TGTGCCTGGAGTGTACGGGCTGGGGGCACAGATACGCAGTATTTT
CDR3: CAWSVRAGGTDTQYF
D: NA
J: TRBJ2-3
size: NA
V: TRBV30

DNA: TGTGCCAGTAGTACGAGACAGCTAAATCAGCCCCAGCATTTT
CDR3: CASSTRQLNQPQHF
D: NA
J: TRBJ1-5
size: NA
V: TRBV19

DNA: TGTGCCAGTAGTATAGGGGTTAGGGGGTCAACGAACACTGAAGCTTTCTTT
CDR3: CASSIGVRGSTNTEAFF
D: NA
J: TRBJ1-1
size: few
V: TRBV19

DNA: TGCGCCAGCAGCCAGAACGGACAGGGGGCGTCAAGAGGGACTGAAGCTTTCTTT
CDR3: CASSQNGQGASRGTEAFF
D: TRBD1
J: TRBJ1-1
size: NA
V: TRBV4-1

DNA: TGTGCCAGCAGCGCGACAGGGAAGGAGACCCAGTACTTC
CDR3: CASSATGKETQYF
D: TRBD1
J: TRBJ2-5
size: NA
V: TRBV6-4

DNA: TGTGCCAGCACCCCCACGTGGGACGCCATAGGGACCGGGGAGCTGTTTTTT
CDR3: CASTPTWDAIGTGELFF
D: NA
J: TRBJ2-2
size: once
V: TRBV27

DNA: TGTGCCAGCAGTTTACAGGGATCAGCAGATACGCAGTATTTT
CDR3: CASSLQGSADTQYF
D: NA
J: TRBJ2-3
size: many
V: TRBV28

DNA: TGTGCCAGCAGCTTCGGACAGACCGGACAGGATGAGCAGTTCTTC
CDR3: CASSFGQTGQDEQFF
D: TRBD1
J: TRBJ2-1
size: NA
V: TRBV5-8

DNA: TGTGCCAGCAGTTACTCTGCTAGCAATCAGCCCCAGCATTTT
CDR3: CASSYSASNQPQHF
D: NA
J: TRBJ1-5
size: NA
V: TRBV6-6